Presented here are 27 T cell receptor beta chains from one specimen sequenced in a study of OX40 agonist ivuxolimab in advanced cancers. Some clones are missing from TCRdb's copy, which holds only in-frame ones; the method was immunoSEQ multiplex PCR. The sample lists 100,000 to 150,000 clones; 85% to 95% were seen once. Sequenced here: CD4+ or CD8+ T cells sorted from blood, sampled in a trial of the OX40 agonist ivuxolimab. All receptors derive from an adult with an advanced solid tumor such as melanoma, head and neck, liver or kidney cancer.

This clone was counted between two and nine times. V is TRBV29-1 and J is TRBJ1-1; 7 bases line up with TRBD1. V was clipped by 0 bases and J by 4 bases; unmatched bases: 2. Germline V lookup: CDR1 SQVTM, CDR2 ANQGSEA. This CDR3 has 13 residues. CDR3 residues: CSVEEDRATEAFF. The CDR3 bases are TGCAGCGTTGAAGAAGACAGGGCCACTGAAGCTTTCTTT.

This chain links TRBV28 with TRBJ1-2; unclear D gene. Germline CDR1 is MDHEN and CDR2 is SYDVKM. Trimming stripped 4 bases from V and 4 bases from J, with 10 bases between. This CDR3 contains 13 residues. The CDR3 DNA reads TGTGCCAGCAGTTCGACGGTACTCTATGGCTACACCTTC. Amino acids: CASSSTVLYGYTF.

This chain joins TRBV5-4 and TRBJ1-1; 9 positions agree with TRBD1. Unmatched junction bases numbered 9, after V lost 4 bases and J lost 2 bases. In germline, CDR1 is SGHNT, CDR2 YYREEE (reference sequence). This CDR3 spans 16 amino acids. The CDR3 nucleotides are TGTGCCAGCAGCCTTAGGACAGGGGCGGGCAACACTGAAGCTTTCTTT. Its protein is CASSLRTGAGNTEAFF.

This clone was seen only once. The chain joins TRBV2 to TRBJ2-7; 8 nucleotides align to TRBD2. J lost 5 bases, V lost 4 bases, and 1 base had no gene match. The CDR3 has 12 amino acids. CDR1 and CDR2 (germline): SNHLY, FYNNEI. In DNA, the CDR3 is TGTGCCAGCAGTGTAGCGGGAAACGAGCAGTACTTC. This gives the protein CASSVAGNEQYF.

This chain joins TRBV19 and TRBJ1-3, with D perhaps TRBD1 (6 bases). Germline CDR1 reads LNHDA; CDR2 reads SQIVND (reference sequence). This CDR3 is 14 amino acids long. The V and J ends lost 7 bases and 0 bases respectively, with 10 bases between them. The CDR3 sequence: CASKEGHSGNTIYF. CDR3 sequence (DNA): TGTGCCAGTAAGGAGGGACACTCTGGAAACACCATATATTTT.

V is TRBV5-1 and J is TRBJ2-3, with D uncertain. The CDR3 loop spans 13 amino acids. Trimming took off 0 bases at V and 5 bases at J, with 7 bases between the two ends. Germline lookup yields CDR1 SGHRS and CDR2 YFSETQ. The CDR3 is CASSLGRRDTQYF. CDR3 bases: TGCGCCAGCAGCTTGGGTCGCCGAGATACGCAGTATTTT.

The chain combines TRBV4-3 with TRBJ1-4; D is ambiguous. Trimming removed 4 bases from V and 5 bases from J, with 23 bases in between. Germline CDR1 reads LGHNA; CDR2 reads YSLEER. The CDR3 has 18 amino acids. For the CDR3, the DNA is TGCGCCAGCAGCCGAATACCGATTCGACACCGAGCGAATGAAAAACTGTTTTTT. Protein: CASSRIPIRHRANEKLFF.

The chain couples TRBV7-2 to TRBJ2-4; 8 nucleotides align to TRBD1. CDR3 length: 15 amino acids. The junction had 4 bases not matched to a gene; V was cut back by 3 bases and J by 3 bases. The V gene's germline CDR1 is SGHTA and CDR2 FQGNSA. The CDR3 DNA reads as TGTGCCAGCAGCTTCGGACAGGGCGGCAAAAACATTCAGTACTTC. Its protein product is CASSFGQGGKNIQYF.

V usage is TRBV5-1 and J usage is TRBJ2-7; no clear D. The CDR3 length is 14 residues. CDR1 SGHRS and CDR2 YFSETQ come from the germline V gene. The ends were cut back, 1 base at V and 0 bases at J, with 8 bases in the middle. CDR3 sequence (DNA): TGCGCCAGCAGCTTGACAGTCCTCTCCTACGAGCAGTACTTC. Its translation is CASSLTVLSYEQYF.

The V call is TRBV27, the J call TRBJ2-5, with TRBD2 as a possible D gene (6 bases). The CDR3 consists of 16 residues. Germline V lookup: CDR1 MNHEY, CDR2 SMNVEV (reference sequence). Trimming removed 7 bases from V and 5 bases from J, with 23 bases in between. The CDR3 sequence is CASNETGRGFCETQYF. CDR3 DNA sequence: TGTGCCAGCAACGAAACGGGACGGGGGTTTTGTGAGACCCAGTACTTC.

The gene calls are TRBV6-6 and TRBJ2-7; the match to TRBD1 covers 8 bases. The CDR3 runs to 15 residues. The trim removed 5 bases at V and 1 base at J, leaving 7 bases unmatched. Germline V gene lookup returns CDR1 MNHNY and CDR2 SVGAGI (reference sequence). The CDR3 sequence is CASSPGTGVSYEQYF. The CDR3 region has the DNA TGTGCCAGCAGTCCCGGGACAGGAGTTTCCTACGAGCAGTACTTC.

The DNA of the CDR3 is TGTGCCAGTAGTATAGTTCAGGGGGCTACGGGCAATCAGCCCCAGCATTTT. Residues: CASSIVQGATGNQPQHF. The rearrangement joins TRBV19 to TRBJ1-5; 8 bases fit TRBD1. This CDR3 region has 17 residues. V was clipped by 1 base and J by 2 bases; unmatched bases: 7. Looked up from germline, CDR1 is LNHDA and CDR2 is SQIVND (reference sequence).

V is TRBV4-3 and J is TRBJ1-4; 7 nucleotides align to TRBD1. The CDR3 totals 15 residues. Germline lookup yields CDR1 LGHNA and CDR2 YSLEER. The ends lost 6 bases at V and 7 bases at J; junction bases unmatched: 11. This CDR3 reads CASRSVGTVGEKLFF. For the CDR3, the DNA is TGCGCCAGCAGGTCAGTCGGGACAGTTGGTGAAAAACTGTTTTTT.

The CDR3 is CASGHRETDTQYF. The CDR3 nucleotides read TGTGCCTCGGGGCACCGTGAGACAGATACGCAGTATTTT. The chain employs TRBV19 and TRBJ2-3, with D possibly called TRBD1 or TRBD2 (5 bases each). The CDR3 totals 13 residues. With 11 bases removed from V and 3 bases from J, the gap between germline ends came to 15 bases. Germline CDR1 and CDR2: LNHDA and SQIVND (reference sequence).

The gene calls are TRBV19 and TRBJ1-5; D is unresolved. This CDR3 has 14 residues. Germline V lookup: CDR1 LNHDA, CDR2 SQIVND (reference sequence). The germline V and J ends were trimmed by 3 bases and 3 bases, with 9 bases remaining between them. In DNA, the CDR3 is TGTGCCAGTAGTATGCGCCACTTCAATCAGCCCCAGCATTTT. Its protein is CASSMRHFNQPQHF. Full variable domain (missing parts from reference TRBV19 and TRBJ1-5): DGGITQSPKYLFRKEGQNVTLSCEQNLNHDAMYWYRQDPGQGLRLIYYSQIVNDFQKGDIAEGYSVSREKKESFPLTVTSAQKNPTAFYLCASSMRHFNQPQHFGDGTRLSIL.

The rearrangement uses TRBV6-5 and TRBJ2-7; 8 bases map to TRBD1. This CDR3 is built from 14 residues. V gave up 5 bases and J gave up 4 bases; unmatched junction bases: 7. From germline, CDR1 is MNHEY and CDR2 SVGAGI. The CDR3 nucleotides are TGTGCCAGCAGTCTGGACAGGGAGAGTTACGAGCAGTACTTC. Residues: CASSLDRESYEQYF.

The chain carries TRBV5-5 and TRBJ2-7; D perhaps matches TRBD2 (5 bases). Between the trimmed V and J ends, which lost 4 bases and 0 bases, there was a span of 11 bases. The CDR3 contains 14 residues. Germline CDR1 reads SGHKS; CDR2 reads YYEKEE (reference sequence). The DNA for the CDR3 is TGTGCCAGCAGCCTAGGGCGGGTCTCCTACGAGCAGTACTTC. Protein sequence: CASSLGRVSYEQYF.

This clone has only one observation. Here the CDR3 DNA reads TGTGCCAGCAGTGGAGCCCTGGGGCGGGAGGGAGAGACCCAGTACTTC. Its translation is CASSGALGREGETQYF. The chain combines TRBV6-1 with TRBJ2-5, with 9 bases aligning to TRBD2. The V segment lost 4 bases and the J segment 4 bases; nucleotides outside the gene matches: 10. The CDR3 has 16 amino acids. Germline values: CDR1 MNHNS, CDR2 SASEGT.

This chain uses TRBV11-2 with TRBJ1-5; no firm D call. Trimming pared 2 bases from V and 3 bases from J, leaving 8 bases between. This CDR3 region has 14 residues. Per the germline V gene, CDR1 is SGHAT and CDR2 is FQNNGV. CDR3: CASSLRLNNQPQHF. CDR3 coding DNA: TGTGCCAGCAGCTTAAGGTTGAACAATCAGCCCCAGCATTTT.

The chain is built from TRBV6-6 and TRBJ1-2; no clear D. Germline CDR1 reads MNHNY; CDR2 reads SVGAGI (reference sequence). The CDR3 runs to 15 residues. Deletions cut 0 bases from V and 7 bases from J, with 15 bases between. CDR3 nucleotide sequence: TGTGCCAGCAGTTACTCGATTAGTTCCAGTGGTGGCTACACCTTC. Protein product: CASSYSISSSGGYTF.

The chain uses TRBV16 and TRBJ2-1; the D is unclear. The germline CDR1 and CDR2 sequences are KGHSY and FQNENV. The CDR3 extends over 16 amino acids. Trimming removed 1 base from V and 6 bases from J, with 16 bases in between. The CDR3, as DNA: TGTGCCAGCAGCCAATTACAGCCTAGAACGGGCAATGAGCAGTTCTTC. Amino acid sequence: CASSQLQPRTGNEQFF.

The gene calls are TRBV11-1 and TRBJ2-5; D gene unclear. The length of the CDR3 is 12 residues. Germline-derived CDR1 and CDR2 are SGHAT and FQDESV (reference sequence). The germline V and J ends were trimmed by 2 bases and 4 bases, with 5 bases remaining between them. CDR3 DNA: TGTGCCAGCAGCTTATTCGCAGAGACCCAGTACTTC. It encodes CASSLFAETQYF.

The genes are TRBV7-2 and TRBJ2-5; 7 positions match TRBD1. J gave up 2 bases and V 4 bases, and 10 bases lay outside the gene matches. CDR1 is SGHTA, CDR2 FQGNSA, per germline. This CDR3 region has 16 residues. The CDR3 DNA is TGTGCCAGCAGCTCGGCGACAGGGCCTAGGCAAGAGACCCAGTACTTC. As protein: CASSSATGPRQETQYF.

V usage is TRBV28 and J usage is TRBJ1-2; the D gene is possibly TRBD1 (6 bases). CDR1 and CDR2 from the germline V gene are MDHEN and SYDVKM. The CDR3 contains 13 residues. For the CDR3, the DNA is TGTGCTTTAGGGGGGCCCCCAAACTATGGCTACACCTTC. Protein product: CALGGPPNYGYTF.

The chain couples TRBV5-1 to TRBJ1-1; D gene ambiguous. With 0 bases removed from V and 1 base from J, the gap between germline ends came to 10 bases. The CDR3 is 15 residues long. CDR1 is SGHRS and CDR2 is YFSETQ in the germline V gene. The CDR3 DNA is TGCGCCAGCAGCTTGGTAGCGAAGGGGAACACTGAAGCTTTCTTT. It translates to CASSLVAKGNTEAFF. The full variable domain, completed using reference TRBV5-1 and TRBJ1-1, is KAGVTQTPRYLIKTRGQQVTLSCSPISGHRSVSWYQQTPGQGLQFLFEYFSETQRNKGNFPGRFSGRQFSNSRSEMNVSTLELGDSALYLCASSLVAKGNTEAFFGQGTRLTVV.

The chain links TRBV18 to TRBJ1-1; no clear D. The V end was cut by 3 bases, the J end by 1 base, with 9 bases between. The CDR3 runs to 14 residues. Germline V gives CDR1 KGHSH, CDR2 LQKENI. The CDR3 protein is CASSPQLENTEAFF. CDR3 in DNA: TGTGCCAGCTCACCGCAGTTAGAGAACACTGAAGCTTTCTTT.

For this clone: The identical CDR3 is also encoded by other nucleotide sequences in the sample. The V and J genes are TRBV28 and TRBJ1-2; a possible D gene is TRBD1 (5 bases). The CDR3 totals 12 residues. The germline CDR1 and CDR2 sequences are MDHEN and SYDVKM. V was clipped by 3 bases and J by 5 bases, with 7 bases between them. CDR3 bases: TGTGCCAGCAGTTTGTCAGGGTATGGCTACACCTTC. Residues: CASSLSGYGYTF.